The 30 T cell receptor beta chains given below trace back to one sample, sequenced in a study of blood T cell repertoires in COVID-19. Data came from immunoSEQ multiplex PCR; TCRdb stores just in-frame clones and leaves some out. The sample gives roughly 330,000 clones, around 87% of which show up once; 5.3% is in the top ten. Specimen: PBMCs or T cells enriched from blood (not recorded which). The receptor source for this set is a woman in her twenties or thirties who had recovered from COVID-19.

The chain has TRBV4-1 and TRBJ1-2; D gene uncertain. V shed 3 bases and J shed 3 bases, with 2 bases lying between them. The CDR3 runs 11 residues. Germline V lookup: CDR1 MGHRA, CDR2 YSYEKL. The CDR3 bases are TGCGCCAGCAGCCACTACTATGGCTACACCTTC. Its translation: CASSHYYGYTF.

This chain joins TRBV3-1 (or the pseudogene TRBV3-2) and TRBJ2-7, with 8 bases identical to TRBD2. V lost 4 bases and J lost 0; bases outside the gene matches: 8. This CDR3 comprises 16 residues. Germline-derived CDR1 and CDR2 are LGHDT and YNNKEL (reference sequence). Written as DNA, the CDR3 is TGTGCCAGCAGCCTCCGAACTAGCGGCGCCTCCTACGAGCAGTACTTC. Translation gives CASSLRTSGASYEQYF.

The chain has TRBV6-4 and TRBJ1-6; D perhaps matches TRBD1 (6 bases). The ends were cut back, 3 bases at V and 5 bases at J, with 8 bases in the middle. CDR1 and CDR2 (germline): MRHNA, SNTAGT. This CDR3 contains 14 residues. The CDR3 bases are TGTGCCAGCAGTGAATGGACAGATAATTCACCCCTCCACTTT. Translating it yields CASSEWTDNSPLHF.

The rearrangement uses TRBV3-1 (or the pseudogene TRBV3-2) and TRBJ2-7; possible D gene TRBD2, 5 bases. The germline CDR1 and CDR2 sequences are LGHDT and YNNKEL (reference sequence). Between the trimmed V and J ends, which lost 1 base and 5 bases, there was a span of 6 bases. The length of the CDR3 is 12 residues. In DNA, the CDR3 is TGTGCCAGCAGCCAAGCCGGGGACGAGCAGTACTTC. Translated: CASSQAGDEQYF.

The J gene is TRBJ1-6, the V gene TRBV5-8; D unclear. Trimming took off 0 bases at V and 5 bases at J, with 12 bases between the two ends. CDR1 and CDR2 (germline): SGHTS, YDEGEE. The CDR3 contains 16 residues. The CDR3 DNA is TGTGCCAGCAGCTTGGCTTGGGAGTTGAATAATTCACCCCTCCACTTT. Protein: CASSLAWELNNSPLHF.

The chain is built from TRBV7-8 and TRBJ2-1; D is possibly TRBD2 (7 bases). The CDR3 consists of 14 residues. Germline V gene lookup returns CDR1 SGHVS and CDR2 FQNEAQ. V lost 4 bases to trimming and J lost 8 bases, with 15 bases between them. CDR3 sequence (DNA): TGTGCCAGCAGCTCGCAATGGGGGGGCGATGAGCAGTTCTTC. It yields the protein CASSSQWGGDEQFF.

A few counts support this clone. The chain carries TRBV30 and TRBJ2-7; TRBD1 aligns across 8 bases. From germline, CDR1 is GTSNPN and CDR2 SVGIG (reference sequence). The CDR3 has 16 amino acids. Trimming cost V 3 bases and J 6 bases; bases outside gene matches: 16. The CDR3 reads CAWSWTGTPSVSEQYF. As DNA, the CDR3 is TGTGCCTGGAGCTGGACAGGGACGCCCTCGGTCTCCGAGCAGTACTTC.

The V gene is TRBV5-1, the J gene TRBJ1-1; TRBD1 matches 9 bases. After removal of 7 bases from V and 0 bases from J, the junction contained 10 bases not matched to a gene. Germline assignment: CDR1 SGHRS and CDR2 YFSETQ. The CDR3 runs 16 residues. The CDR3 reads CASQTWGDRVNTEAFF. CDR3 nucleotide sequence: TGCGCCAGCCAGACTTGGGGGGACAGGGTGAACACTGAAGCTTTCTTT.

The rearrangement uses TRBV11-3 and TRBJ2-1; a possible D gene is TRBD2 (6 bases). Trimming cost V 5 bases and J 8 bases, with 10 bases left between them. Germline V gene lookup returns CDR1 SGHNT and CDR2 YENEEA. The CDR3 covers 12 residues. In nucleotides, the CDR3 is TGTGCCAGCAGCCCCGGGGGACATGAGCAGTTCTTC. Protein product: CASSPGGHEQFF. The entire variable domain, with the rest obtained from reference TRBV11-3 and TRBJ2-1, is as follows: EAGVVQSPRYKIIEKKQPVAFWCNPISGHNTLYWYLQNLGQGPELLIRYENEEAVDDSQLPKDRFSAERLKGVDSTLKIQPAELGDSAVYLCASSPGGHEQFFGPGTRLTVL.

The chain is built from TRBV6-5 and TRBJ1-2; TRBD1 agrees at 7 bases. After removal of 6 bases from V and 4 bases from J, the junction contained 11 bases not matched to a gene. This CDR3 is built from 15 residues. CDR1 and CDR2 from the germline V gene are MNHEY and SVGAGI. The CDR3 region is CASSRSDRAPYGYTF. For the CDR3, the DNA is TGTGCCAGCAGCCGATCAGACAGGGCGCCCTATGGCTACACCTTC.

The DNA of the CDR3 is TGTGCCACCAGTAAAGGGGGGAACACTGAAGCTTTCTTT. Translating it yields CATSKGGNTEAFF. The V call is TRBV7-9, the J call TRBJ1-1, with D perhaps TRBD1 (6 bases). The CDR3 contains 13 residues. The V end lost 10 bases, the J end lost 1 base, and 13 bases lay between the germline ends. CDR1 is SEHNR and CDR2 is FQNEAQ in the germline V gene (reference sequence).

V and J are TRBV19 and TRBJ1-1, with 7 bases lining up with TRBD1. There are 17 residues in the CDR3. Germline-derived CDR1 and CDR2 are LNHDA and SQIVND (reference sequence). Losses at the gene ends were 6 bases for V and 1 base for J; bases not matched to a gene: 14. The CDR3: CASREGGRTGTNTEAFF. The DNA of the CDR3 is TGTGCCAGTAGAGAGGGGGGCCGGACAGGAACGAACACTGAAGCTTTCTTT. Based on the CDR3 plus reference TRBV19 and TRBJ1-1, the full variable domain is DGGITQSPKYLFRKEGQNVTLSCEQNLNHDAMYWYRQDPGQGLRLIYYSQIVNDFQKGDIAEGYSVSREKKESFPLTVTSAQKNPTAFYLCASREGGRTGTNTEAFFGQGTRLTVV.

The chain is built from TRBV14 and TRBJ1-4; maybe TRBD1 (5 bases). The V gene lost 4 bases and the J gene lost 0 bases, with 12 bases spanning the gap. The CDR3 is made up of 16 amino acids. CDR1 and CDR2 from the germline V gene are SGHDN and FVKESK. This CDR3 is CASSPIAGATNEKLFF. CDR3 DNA: TGTGCCAGCAGCCCCATTGCGGGGGCAACTAATGAAAAACTGTTTTTT.

The chain has TRBV5-1 and TRBJ2-7; D is perhaps TRBD1 (5 bases). Germline CDR1 is SGHRS and CDR2 is YFSETQ. Deletions cut 0 bases from V and 0 bases from J, with 10 bases between. The CDR3 covers 15 residues. CDR3: CASSLGTRSSYEQYF. For the CDR3, the DNA is TGCGCCAGCAGCTTGGGGACAAGAAGCTCCTACGAGCAGTACTTC.

This chain connects TRBV7-6 to TRBJ2-1; D unresolved. Germline lookup yields CDR1 SGHVS and CDR2 FNYEAQ. The length of the CDR3 is 15 residues. V dropped 1 base and J dropped 4 bases, with 11 bases sitting between them. CDR3 coding DNA: TGTGCCAGCAGCTTAGGCTCCCCTATTTACAATGAGCAGTTCTTC. Translated: CASSLGSPIYNEQFF.

This clone was observed once. This rearrangement joins TRBV6-5 to TRBJ1-1; TRBD1 agrees at 7 bases. The CDR3 length is 15 residues. Germline assignment: CDR1 MNHEY and CDR2 SVGAGI. Trimming took 5 bases from V and 0 from J; bases not matched to a gene: 6. CDR3 sequence (DNA): TGTGCCAGCAGTCCAGTAGGGACAGTGAACACTGAAGCTTTCTTT. Protein sequence: CASSPVGTVNTEAFF.

V gene TRBV5-1 combines with J gene TRBJ2-2, with 7 bases identical to TRBD2. Germline CDR1 reads SGHRS; CDR2 reads YFSETQ. The J segment lost 2 bases and the V segment lost 3 bases, leaving 7 bases of the junction unmatched. The CDR3 has 16 amino acids. The CDR3 protein is CASSYGGSYNTGELFF. The DNA for the CDR3 is TGCGCCAGCAGCTACGGGGGGTCCTATAACACCGGGGAGCTGTTTTTT.

The rearrangement joins TRBV7-9 to TRBJ2-1; TRBD2 matches at 15 bases. The ends lost 5 bases at V and 5 bases at J; junction bases unmatched: 13. The CDR3 covers 19 residues. Germline V gene data show CDR1 as SEHNR and CDR2 as FQNEAQ (reference sequence). This CDR3 reads CASSRGLAGGLSRDNEQFF. DNA for the CDR3: TGTGCCAGCAGCCGCGGACTAGCGGGGGGGCTGTCCAGAGACAATGAGCAGTTCTTC.

V gene TRBV7-8 combines with J gene TRBJ1-3; D is uncertain. CDR1 and CDR2 (germline): SGHVS, FQNEAQ. The length of the CDR3 is 16 residues. V lost 2 bases and J lost 0, with 11 bases in between. CDR3 in DNA: TGTGCCAGCAGCTTAAGCAGGTTTTCCTCTGGAAACACCATATATTTT. It translates to CASSLSRFSSGNTIYF.

The J gene is TRBJ2-3, the V gene TRBV7-2, with 10 bases matching TRBD2. This CDR3 has 16 residues. The junction had 5 bases not matched to a gene; V was cut back by 2 bases and J by 3 bases. Germline CDR1 SGHTA, CDR2 FQGNSA. CDR3: CASSLRTSGVTDTQYF. DNA for the CDR3: TGTGCCAGCAGCTTACGAACTAGCGGGGTGACAGATACGCAGTATTTT.

This chain uses TRBV2 with TRBJ2-4; maybe TRBD2 (6 bases). There are 15 residues in the CDR3. Germline V lookup: CDR1 SNHLY, CDR2 FYNNEI. V was cut by 6 bases and J by 8 bases, with 20 bases left in between. CDR3 protein: CASSEPRFKRDIQYF. CDR3 bases: TGTGCCAGCAGCGAGCCCAGGTTTAAGCGGGACATTCAGTACTTC.

The V call is TRBV19, the J call TRBJ1-2; 9 bases are a match to TRBD1. The germline V gene encodes CDR1 LNHDA and CDR2 SQIVND (reference sequence). J gave up 3 bases and V 5 bases, and 7 bases lay outside the gene matches. The CDR3 has 15 residues. The CDR3 DNA is TGTGCCAGTAGTGTTTGGGACAGGGCGGACTATGGCTACACCTTC. Translated: CASSVWDRADYGYTF.

The genes are TRBV3-1 (or the pseudogene TRBV3-2) and TRBJ2-1; 8 bases align to TRBD1. This CDR3 has 15 residues. Germline CDR1 is LGHDT and CDR2 is YNNKEL (reference sequence). With 0 bases clipped from V and 3 bases from J, the junction kept 1 base outside the gene matches. CDR3 sequence: CASSQDGQGYNEQFF. Written as DNA, the CDR3 is TGTGCCAGCAGCCAAGACGGACAGGGCTACAATGAGCAGTTCTTC.

V usage is TRBV7-3 and J usage is TRBJ2-2, with 10 nucleotides matching TRBD1. The germline CDR1 and CDR2 sequences are SGHTA and FQGTGA. CDR3 size: 15 residues. Trimming removed 5 bases from V and 4 bases from J; junction bases left unmatched: 4. The CDR3 sequence is CASSPGTGVTGELFF. As DNA, the CDR3 is TGTGCCAGCAGCCCCGGGACAGGGGTCACCGGGGAGCTGTTTTTT.

V is TRBV28 and J is TRBJ1-6; TRBD1 agrees at 7 bases. The germline gives CDR1 MDHEN, CDR2 SYDVKM. The CDR3 consists of 16 residues. Losses at the gene ends were 7 bases for V and 7 bases for J; bases not matched to a gene: 13. The chain's CDR3 is CASNYPRDRPNSPLHF. The CDR3 nucleotides read TGTGCCAGCAACTACCCCCGGGACAGACCAAATTCACCCCTCCACTTT.

V and J are TRBV18 and TRBJ2-5; D unclear. Deletions cut 4 bases from V and 5 bases from J, with 8 bases between. The CDR3 has 12 amino acids. Germline CDR1 is KGHSH and CDR2 is LQKENI. Here the CDR3 reads CASSLSGETQYF. The CDR3 coding sequence is TGTGCCAGCTCACTCTCCGGGGAGACCCAGTACTTC. The variable domain in full, completed from reference TRBV18 and TRBJ2-5, reads NAGVMQNPRHLVRRRGQEARLRCSPMKGHSHVYWYRQLPEEGLKFMVYLQKENIIDESGMPKERFSAEFPKEGPSILRIQQVVRGDSAAYFCASSLSGETQYFGPGTRLLVL.

The genes are TRBV9 and TRBJ1-6; unclear D gene. Germline lookup yields CDR1 SGDLS and CDR2 YYNGEE. CDR3 length equals 16 residues. V was pared by 2 bases and J by 4 bases, with 13 bases between. The CDR3 coding sequence is TGTGCCAGCAGCGTTGGGCCCCAAATTTATAATTCACCCCTCCACTTT. Its translation is CASSVGPQIYNSPLHF.

The chain employs TRBV5-1 and TRBJ2-1; D is unclear. The V end was cut by 2 bases, the J end by 8 bases, with 14 bases between. CDR1 and CDR2 (germline): SGHRS, YFSETQ. The CDR3 has 14 amino acids. The CDR3 DNA reads TGCGCCAGCAGCTTAGAACCAGGTAGATATGAGCAGTTCTTC. It yields the protein CASSLEPGRYEQFF. The full variable domain, in which reference TRBV5-1 and TRBJ2-1 provide the parts outside the CDR3, is KAGVTQTPRYLIKTRGQQVTLSCSPISGHRSVSWYQQTPGQGLQFLFEYFSETQRNKGNFPGRFSGRQFSNSRSEMNVSTLELGDSALYLCASSLEPGRYEQFFGPGTRLTVL.

This chain links TRBV10-3 with TRBJ2-7; 10 nucleotides align to TRBD2. This CDR3 comprises 13 residues. Trimming removed 8 bases from V and 2 bases from J; junction bases left unmatched: 3. Per the germline V gene, CDR1 is ENHRY and CDR2 is SYGVKD. CDR3 DNA sequence: TGTGCCATCGGGAGCGGGGGGGCCTACGAGCAGTACTTC. This sequence encodes CAIGSGGAYEQYF.

This rearrangement joins TRBV12-3 or TRBV12-4 to TRBJ1-5; D gene ambiguous. V shed 4 bases and J shed 3 bases, with 4 bases lying between them. The CDR3 runs to 12 residues. The CDR3 reads CASSSTNQPQHF. The CDR3 DNA reads as TGTGCCAGCAGTTCTACCAATCAGCCCCAGCATTTT.